The entry below gives a single TCR beta chain sequence along with its context. Its antigen is not identified. These data originate in a study of T-cell reconstitution after alpha-beta-depleted transplantation in children. The study's findings and limits: Surviving recipient T cells and thymic progenitors underlay high day-60 TCRbeta diversity in some patients. T-cell counts and diversity were attributed mostly to newly produced T cells one year after transplant.

Trimming removed 5 bases from V and 5 bases from J; junction bases left unmatched: 6. The CDR3 has 15 amino acids. A library of TCRbeta sequences, prepared with unique molecular identifiers, was generated. TCRdb analysed the PCR reads with MiXCR anew, one entry per CDR3 protein. The sample records fewer than 750,000 distinct CDR3 sequences, 23% being singletons. The sample was PBMCs, mostly from graft donor cells, taken 360 days after TCRalphabeta/CD19-depleted stem cell transplant. The V call is TRBV12-3 or TRBV12-4, the J call TRBJ2-1; 10 bases agree with TRBD2. The TCR sequence derives from a boy in the first two years of life who had a stem cell transplant for acute myeloid leukemia, so the T cells may come from the graft donor. The CDR3 is CASSKSGGAHNEQFF. The CDR3 coding sequence is TGTGCCAGCAGTAAAAGCGGGGGGGCCCACAATGAGCAGTTCTTC.